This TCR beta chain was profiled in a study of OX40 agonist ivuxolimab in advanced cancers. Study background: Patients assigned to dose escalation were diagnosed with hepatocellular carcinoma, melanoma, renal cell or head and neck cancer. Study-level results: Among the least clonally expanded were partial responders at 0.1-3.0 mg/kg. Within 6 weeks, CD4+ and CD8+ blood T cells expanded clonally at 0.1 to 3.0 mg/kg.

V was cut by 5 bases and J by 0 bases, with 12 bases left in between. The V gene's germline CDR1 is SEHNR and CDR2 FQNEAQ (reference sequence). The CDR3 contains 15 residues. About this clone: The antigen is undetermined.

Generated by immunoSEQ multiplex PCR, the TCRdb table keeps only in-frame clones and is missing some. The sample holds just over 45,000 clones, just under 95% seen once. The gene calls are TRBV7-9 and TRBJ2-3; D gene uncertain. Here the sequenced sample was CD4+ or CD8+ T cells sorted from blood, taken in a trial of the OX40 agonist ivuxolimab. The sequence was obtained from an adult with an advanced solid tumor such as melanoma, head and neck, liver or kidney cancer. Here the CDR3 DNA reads TGTGCCAGCAGCCCGGGCCTTGTTAGCACAGATACGCAGTATTTT. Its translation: CASSPGLVSTDTQYF.